The clone carrying this T cell receptor (beta chain) was picked up one time. Its antigen is not identified. This entry belongs to a study of cytomegalovirus exposure and HLA in healthy donors. The PCR used 60 Vbeta and 13 Jbeta primers. Clones were read by immunoSEQ multiplex PCR, and TCRdb kept only the in-frame ones, dropping some. The sample lists under 150,000 clones; over 75% were seen once. Findings and limits, study-wide: Most observed TCR sequences were rare, whereas some public TCRs were detected in many donors.

Germline CDR1 and CDR2: MNHEY and SMNVEV (reference sequence). The CDR3 is made up of 14 amino acids. V was clipped by 6 bases and J by 0 bases, with 11 bases between them. Sequenced material: PBMCs. This chain joins TRBV27 and TRBJ1-1, with unresolved D. The clonotype was recovered from a male donor in good health and CMV-seronegative. The CDR3 reads CASSSQVMNTEAFF. CDR3 sequence (DNA): TGTGCCAGCAGCTCACAAGTGATGAACACTGAAGCTTTCTTT.